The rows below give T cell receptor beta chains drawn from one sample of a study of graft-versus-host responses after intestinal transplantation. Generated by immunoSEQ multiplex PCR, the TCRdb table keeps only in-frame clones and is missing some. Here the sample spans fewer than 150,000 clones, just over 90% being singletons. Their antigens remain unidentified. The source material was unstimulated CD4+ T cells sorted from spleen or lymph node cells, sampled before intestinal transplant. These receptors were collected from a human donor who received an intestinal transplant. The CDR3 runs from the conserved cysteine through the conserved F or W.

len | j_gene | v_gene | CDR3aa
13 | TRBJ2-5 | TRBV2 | CASSEEGKETQYF
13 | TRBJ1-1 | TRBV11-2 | CASSLDRNTEAFF
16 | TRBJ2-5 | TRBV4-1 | CASSQDWAGYQETQYF
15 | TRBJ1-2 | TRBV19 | CASYRAGETNYGYTF
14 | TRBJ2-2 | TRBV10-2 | CASAPGHNTGELFF
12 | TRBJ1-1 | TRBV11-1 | CASSRFTWEAFF
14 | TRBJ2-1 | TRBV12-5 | CASGTGQGSAEQFF
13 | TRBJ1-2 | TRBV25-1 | CASSGVGLYGYTF
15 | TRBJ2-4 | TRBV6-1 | CASSEAGQLKNIQYF
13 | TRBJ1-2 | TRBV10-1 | CASSVGVNYGYTF
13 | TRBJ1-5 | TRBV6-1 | CASSGLGFQPQHF
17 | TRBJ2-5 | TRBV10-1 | CASSEGDVTGMGETQYF
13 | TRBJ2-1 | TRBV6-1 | CASSEALVQGRFF
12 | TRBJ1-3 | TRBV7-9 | CASGVSGNTIYF
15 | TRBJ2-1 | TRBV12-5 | CASGLDLAAYNEQFF
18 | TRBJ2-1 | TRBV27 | CASSLYWGGRGEYNEQFF
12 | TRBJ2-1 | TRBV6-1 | CAGGERYNEQFF
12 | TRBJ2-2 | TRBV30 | CAWTYNTGELFF
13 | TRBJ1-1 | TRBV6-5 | CASSPSRGSEAFF
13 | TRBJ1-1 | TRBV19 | CASKVQGFTEAFF
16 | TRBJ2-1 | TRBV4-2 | CASSQDRGGPYNEQFF
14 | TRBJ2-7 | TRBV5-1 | CASSAQGDSYEQYF
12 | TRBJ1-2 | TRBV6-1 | CANGPPVGGYTF
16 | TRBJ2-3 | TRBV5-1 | CASSLDGYRPPDTQYF
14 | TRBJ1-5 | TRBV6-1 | CASSDGQGGRPQHF
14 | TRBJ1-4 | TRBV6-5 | CASSGGGGGGKLFF
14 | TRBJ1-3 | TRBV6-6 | CASTPGQGRNTIYF
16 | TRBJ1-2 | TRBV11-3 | CASSSYQTGTIYGYTF
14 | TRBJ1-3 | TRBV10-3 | CATGTGGSGNTIYF
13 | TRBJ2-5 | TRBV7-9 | CASSAHRGVTQYF
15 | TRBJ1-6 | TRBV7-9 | CASSLFRQVNSPLHF
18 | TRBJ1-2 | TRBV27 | CASSPPLGSKGANYGYTF
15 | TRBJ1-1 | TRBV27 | CASSSFRDRDREAFF
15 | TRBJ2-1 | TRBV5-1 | CASSQSGQDYNEQFF
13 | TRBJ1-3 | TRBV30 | CAWATGSGNTIYF
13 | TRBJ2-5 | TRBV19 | CASKLQGGETQYF
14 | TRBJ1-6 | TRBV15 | CATGELPYNSPLHF
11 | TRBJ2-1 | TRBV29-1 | CSVAWEFYRFF
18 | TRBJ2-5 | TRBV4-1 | CASSQGGLAGGPQETQYF
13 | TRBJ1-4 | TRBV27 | CASRGQGYEKLFF
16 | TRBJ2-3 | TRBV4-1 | CASSQRPGPSTDTQYF
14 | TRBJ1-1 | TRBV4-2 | CASSQEGVNTEAFF
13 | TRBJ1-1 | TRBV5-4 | CASSLPGNTEAFF
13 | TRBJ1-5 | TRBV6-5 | CASSLYRDQPQHF